One sample yielded the 6 T cell receptor beta chains listed below, sequenced in a study of blood T cell repertoires in COVID-19. Produced via immunoSEQ multiplex PCR; TCRdb's table is partial and in-frame only. The table lists about 170,000 clones, over 75% of them singletons. Sequencing used peripheral blood. These TCRs come from a man in his fifties or sixties who had recovered from COVID-19.

This chain joins TRBV28 and TRBJ2-3; 12 nucleotides line up with TRBD2. V dropped 3 bases and J dropped 2; count of bases not matched to a gene: 12. The CDR3 length is 19 residues. Per germline, CDR1 MDHEN and CDR2 SYDVKM. The CDR3 region has the DNA TGTGCCAGCAGTTTGGTACTAGCGGGGGGACCTACGGACACAGATACGCAGTATTTT. It specifies CASSLVLAGGPTDTDTQYF.

This clone came up once. V usage is TRBV6-5 and J usage is TRBJ1-1, with 7 bases aligning to TRBD1. J gave up 1 base and V 4 bases, and 3 bases lay outside the gene matches. CDR1 is MNHEY, CDR2 SVGAGI, per germline. The CDR3 length is 14 residues. In nucleotides, the CDR3 is TGTGCCAGCAGTTTGACAGGGACGAACACTGAAGCTTTCTTT. Amino acid sequence: CASSLTGTNTEAFF.

The chain's CDR3 is CASSYWVGVSNYGYTF. CDR3 DNA sequence: TGTGCCAGCAGTTACTGGGTAGGGGTGTCGAACTATGGCTACACCTTC. V and J are TRBV6-5 and TRBJ1-2, with D maybe TRBD1 (5 bases). This CDR3 is 16 amino acids long. The germline V and J ends were trimmed by 1 base and 2 bases, with 14 bases remaining between them. Germline-derived CDR1 and CDR2 are MNHEY and SVGAGI.

This rearrangement joins TRBV13 to TRBJ2-5, with 10 bases lining up with TRBD2. The germline CDR1 and CDR2 sequences are PRHDT and FYEKMQ (reference sequence). The J segment lost 2 bases and the V segment lost 5 bases, leaving 8 bases of the junction unmatched. The CDR3 covers 16 residues. As DNA, the CDR3 is TGTGCCAGCAGCGCGCGAGGAGCGGGGGGGCAAGAGACCCAGTACTTC. It codes for CASSARGAGGQETQYF.

The chain employs TRBV14 and TRBJ1-6, with D possibly being TRBD1 (5 bases). Trimming took 2 bases from V and 6 from J, leaving 5 bases between them. From germline, CDR1 is SGHDN and CDR2 FVKESK. The CDR3 is made up of 13 amino acids. This chain's CDR3 is CASSQQGNSPLHF. As DNA, the CDR3 is TGTGCCAGCAGCCAACAGGGTAATTCACCCCTCCACTTT.

The chain uses TRBV24-1 and TRBJ1-2; 7 bases agree with TRBD1. The CDR3 totals 14 residues. Losses at the gene ends were 4 bases for V and 8 bases for J; bases not matched to a gene: 9. CDR1 is KGHDR and CDR2 is SFDVKD in the germline V gene. The CDR3 bases are TGTGCCACCAGTGACCCGTCTCGACAGGGAGGCTACACCTTC. Translated: CATSDPSRQGGYTF.